This entry lists 23 T cell receptor beta chains sequenced from one sample in a study of cytomegalovirus exposure and HLA in healthy donors. Some clones are missing from TCRdb's copy, which holds only in-frame ones; the method was immunoSEQ multiplex PCR. This sample yields about 140,000 clones, of which roughly 87% are seen a single time; 4.5% belongs to the top ten. The sample consisted of PBMCs. The receptor source for this set is a man younger than 35 in good health and CMV-seropositive.

The chain uses TRBV7-2 and TRBJ2-2; maybe TRBD1 (6 bases). The germline gives CDR1 SGHTA, CDR2 FQGNSA. V shed 0 bases and J shed 4 bases, with 9 bases lying between them. The CDR3 loop spans 15 amino acids. CDR3 residues: CASSLAGGVTGELFF. The CDR3 DNA reads TGTGCCAGCAGCTTAGCAGGGGGTGTCACCGGGGAGCTGTTTTTT.

The chain couples TRBV7-2 to TRBJ2-7, with a weak D call TRBD2 (6 bases). The germline gives CDR1 SGHTA, CDR2 FQGNSA. Trimming took off 1 base at V and 4 bases at J, with 8 bases between the two ends. This CDR3 is built from 13 residues. The CDR3 DNA reads TGTGCCAGCAGCTTAGGGGGGGAATACGAGCAGTACTTC. Encoded protein: CASSLGGEYEQYF.

The chain links TRBV30 to TRBJ1-1, with 9 nucleotides matching TRBD1. CDR3 length: 16 residues. Trimming removed 3 bases from V and 3 bases from J; junction bases left unmatched: 11. Germline-derived CDR1 and CDR2 are GTSNPN and SVGIG (reference sequence). Here the CDR3 reads CAWSTPTGGGYTEAFF. CDR3 DNA sequence: TGTGCCTGGAGCACCCCTACAGGGGGCGGGTACACTGAAGCTTTCTTT.

CDR3 in amino acids: CASSQHGQFTDTQYF. For the CDR3, the DNA is TGTGCCAGCAGCCAACACGGACAGTTCACAGATACGCAGTATTTT. The rearrangement joins TRBV2 to TRBJ2-3; TRBD1 is a possible D gene (6 bases). The CDR3 length is 15 residues. Trimming left V 6 bases short and J 2 bases short, with 15 bases between. Germline assignment: CDR1 SNHLY and CDR2 FYNNEI.

This chain joins TRBV28 and TRBJ1-2, with unresolved D. CDR1 and CDR2 from the germline V gene are MDHEN and SYDVKM. The CDR3 consists of 11 residues. Trimming stripped 6 bases from V and 7 bases from J, with 9 bases between. CDR3 DNA: TGTGCCAGCAGGGTACAGTTTGGCTACACCTTC. Translating it yields CASRVQFGYTF.

This chain links TRBV6-5 with TRBJ2-5; no definite D call. Germline lookup yields CDR1 MNHEY and CDR2 SVGAGI. The V and J ends lost 7 bases and 6 bases respectively, with 9 bases between them. The CDR3 is 11 residues long. The CDR3 DNA reads as TGTGCCAGCACTCAAAGCAAGACCCAGTACTTC. Amino acids: CASTQSKTQYF.

The genes are TRBV5-4 and TRBJ2-1; 10 bases fit TRBD1. CDR1 SGHNT and CDR2 YYREEE come from the germline V gene (reference sequence). CDR3 length: 14 amino acids. Losses at the gene ends were 4 bases for V and 10 bases for J; bases not matched to a gene: 8. CDR3 protein: CASSPPGQGNEQFF. The CDR3 region has the DNA TGTGCCAGCAGCCCCCCGGGACAGGGGAACGAGCAGTTCTTC.

The CDR3 reads CASSSLITSGGNTGELFF. CDR3 in DNA: TGCGCCAGCAGCTCCCTAATAACTAGCGGGGGAAACACCGGGGAGCTGTTTTTT. The V and J genes are TRBV5-1 and TRBJ2-2; TRBD2 agrees at 11 bases. J was trimmed by 2 bases and V by 3 bases; bases with no gene match: 9. Germline CDR1 reads SGHRS; CDR2 reads YFSETQ. This CDR3 is 18 amino acids long.

This clone was recorded a few times. This chain joins TRBV13 and TRBJ2-7, with D unclear. CDR1 is PRHDT, CDR2 FYEKMQ, per germline (reference sequence). The CDR3 sequence is 13 residues long. V lost 1 base to trimming and J lost 6 bases, with 10 bases between them. CDR3 DNA sequence: TGTGCCAGCAGCTTAGAGTTGAGCTCCGAGCAGTACTTC. Residues: CASSLELSSEQYF.

The gene calls are TRBV28 and TRBJ1-2; the D is unclear. V lost 3 bases and J 3 bases, leaving 5 bases between the germline ends. There are 12 residues in the CDR3. Germline CDR1 is MDHEN and CDR2 is SYDVKM. CDR3 nucleotide sequence: TGTGCCAGCAGTTTCGGGTACTATGGCTACACCTTC. It specifies CASSFGYYGYTF.

V usage is TRBV9 and J usage is TRBJ1-5, with 9 bases identical to TRBD1. V shed 4 bases and J 4 bases; nucleotides not matched to a gene: 6. Germline lookup yields CDR1 SGDLS and CDR2 YYNGEE. The CDR3 length is 15 residues. CDR3 DNA: TGTGCCAGCAGCCCCCGGACAGGGGATAATCAGCCCCAGCATTTT. This sequence encodes CASSPRTGDNQPQHF.

V and J are TRBV7-9 and TRBJ2-1; TRBD2 agrees at 14 bases. Germline CDR1 and CDR2: SEHNR and FQNEAQ (reference sequence). V lost 1 base, J lost 8 bases, and 10 bases stayed unmatched. The CDR3 totals 18 residues. For the CDR3, the DNA is TGTGCCAGCAGCTTAGTACCGGGACTAGCGGGAGCTCTGGATGAGCAGTTCTTC. This encodes CASSLVPGLAGALDEQFF.

V usage is TRBV28 and J usage is TRBJ2-5; TRBD1 matches at 12 bases. The CDR3 consists of 16 residues. Looked up from germline, CDR1 is MDHEN and CDR2 is SYDVKM. Trimming at V came to 0 bases and at J to 5 bases, leaving 4 bases not matched to a gene. CDR3 DNA: TGTGCCAGCAGTTTATGGGGGACAGGGGGCGCGGAGACCCAGTACTTC. It specifies CASSLWGTGGAETQYF.

The rearrangement links TRBV7-9 to TRBJ2-1; TRBD2 might be the D (7 bases). CDR3 length: 15 amino acids. The ends were cut back, 4 bases at V and 4 bases at J, with 14 bases in the middle. From germline, CDR1 is SEHNR and CDR2 FQNEAQ (reference sequence). The CDR3 loop is CASSWGGGGYNEQFF. CDR3 DNA: TGTGCCAGCAGCTGGGGAGGGGGAGGATACAATGAGCAGTTCTTC.

The J gene is TRBJ2-7, the V gene TRBV10-1; no reliable D call. This CDR3 has 13 residues. With 5 bases removed from V and 5 bases from J, the gap between germline ends came to 13 bases. The V gene's germline CDR1 is WNHNN and CDR2 SYGVQD (reference sequence). This CDR3 is CASSPLVLHEQYF. In DNA, the CDR3 is TGCGCCAGCAGTCCTCTCGTCCTCCACGAGCAGTACTTC.

The gene calls are TRBV5-1 and TRBJ2-7, with TRBD2 matching 8 bases. The CDR3 length is 14 residues. With V trimmed by 4 bases and J by 2 bases, 5 bases remained unmatched. Germline loops: CDR1 SGHRS, CDR2 YFSETQ. For the CDR3, the DNA is TGCGCCAGCAGCCGAACTAGCGGAACCTACGAGCAGTACTTC. Its protein product is CASSRTSGTYEQYF.

This chain uses TRBV18 with TRBJ1-2, with D unclear. Germline loops: CDR1 KGHSH, CDR2 LQKENI. The CDR3 length is 14 residues. Trimming cost V 3 bases and J 1 base, with 9 bases left between them. The DNA for the CDR3 is TGTGCCAGCTCACCGCAGAAAGATAACTATGGCTACACCTTC. Residues: CASSPQKDNYGYTF.

Here the CDR3 reads CASSLLQEGDTEAFF. For the CDR3, the DNA is TGTGCCAGCAGCTTATTACAGGAAGGAGACACTGAAGCTTTCTTT. The rearrangement links TRBV13 to TRBJ1-1, with a possible D match to TRBD1 (5 bases). Trimming took off 2 bases at V and 3 bases at J, with 13 bases between the two ends. Germline values: CDR1 PRHDT, CDR2 FYEKMQ (reference sequence). The CDR3 length is 15 residues.

This sequence joins TRBV9 and TRBJ2-3; D is possibly TRBD1 (6 bases). Germline loops: CDR1 SGDLS, CDR2 YYNGEE. The germline V and J ends were trimmed by 4 bases and 8 bases, with 17 bases remaining between them. This CDR3 contains 14 residues. The CDR3 protein is CASSPQRGRGTQYF. The CDR3 nucleotides read TGTGCCAGCAGCCCCCAGAGGGGGAGAGGTACGCAGTATTTT.

This rearrangement joins TRBV25-1 to TRBJ2-2; D uncertain. CDR3 length equals 14 residues. Trimming pared 4 bases from V and 0 bases from J, leaving 6 bases between. CDR1 is MGHDK and CDR2 is SYGVNS in the germline V gene. This CDR3 is CASSGAANTGELFF. The DNA for the CDR3 is TGTGCCAGCAGTGGGGCAGCGAACACCGGGGAGCTGTTTTTT.

CDR3 sequence reads: CASSESGTGGEAFF. The CDR3 nucleotides are TGCGCCAGCAGTGAGTCGGGGACGGGGGGTGAAGCTTTCTTT. The chain is built from TRBV10-2 and TRBJ1-1; D is possibly TRBD1 (5 bases). The CDR3 covers 14 residues. The V gene's germline CDR1 is WSHSY and CDR2 SAAADI. V was trimmed by 0 bases and J by 7 bases, leaving 12 bases between them.

As concerns this clone: Other DNA sequences of this sample code for an identical CDR3. The chain employs TRBV5-1 and TRBJ1-1; TRBD1 agrees at 7 bases. The junction had 1 base not matched to a gene; V was cut back by 0 bases and J by 2 bases. The CDR3 is 14 residues long. CDR1 SGHRS and CDR2 YFSETQ come from the germline V gene. The CDR3 DNA follows: TGCGCCAGCAGCTTGGACAGGGGCAACACTGAAGCTTTCTTT. Translation: CASSLDRGNTEAFF.

The chain links TRBV7-9 to TRBJ1-1; TRBD1 agrees at 8 bases. Germline trimming cut 5 bases from V and 10 bases from J; bases unmatched to any gene: 6. CDR3 size: 12 residues. In germline, CDR1 is SEHNR, CDR2 FQNEAQ (reference sequence). CDR3: CASSQGAVAAFF. In DNA, the CDR3 is TGTGCCAGCAGCCAGGGGGCAGTCGCAGCTTTCTTT.